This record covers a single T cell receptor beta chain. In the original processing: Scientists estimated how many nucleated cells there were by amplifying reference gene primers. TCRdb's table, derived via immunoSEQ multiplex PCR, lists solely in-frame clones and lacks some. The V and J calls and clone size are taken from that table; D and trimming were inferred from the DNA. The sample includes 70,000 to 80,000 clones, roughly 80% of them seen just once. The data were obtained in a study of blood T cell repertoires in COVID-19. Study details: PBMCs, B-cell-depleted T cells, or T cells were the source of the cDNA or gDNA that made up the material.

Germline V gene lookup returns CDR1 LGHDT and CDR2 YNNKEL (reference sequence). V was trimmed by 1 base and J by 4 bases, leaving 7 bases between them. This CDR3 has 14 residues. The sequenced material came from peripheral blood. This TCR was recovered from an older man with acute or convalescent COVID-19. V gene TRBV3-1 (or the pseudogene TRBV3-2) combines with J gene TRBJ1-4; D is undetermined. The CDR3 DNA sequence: TGTGCCAGCAGCCAAGTAACAGTTAATGAAAAACTGTTTTTT. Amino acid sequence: CASSQVTVNEKLFF.